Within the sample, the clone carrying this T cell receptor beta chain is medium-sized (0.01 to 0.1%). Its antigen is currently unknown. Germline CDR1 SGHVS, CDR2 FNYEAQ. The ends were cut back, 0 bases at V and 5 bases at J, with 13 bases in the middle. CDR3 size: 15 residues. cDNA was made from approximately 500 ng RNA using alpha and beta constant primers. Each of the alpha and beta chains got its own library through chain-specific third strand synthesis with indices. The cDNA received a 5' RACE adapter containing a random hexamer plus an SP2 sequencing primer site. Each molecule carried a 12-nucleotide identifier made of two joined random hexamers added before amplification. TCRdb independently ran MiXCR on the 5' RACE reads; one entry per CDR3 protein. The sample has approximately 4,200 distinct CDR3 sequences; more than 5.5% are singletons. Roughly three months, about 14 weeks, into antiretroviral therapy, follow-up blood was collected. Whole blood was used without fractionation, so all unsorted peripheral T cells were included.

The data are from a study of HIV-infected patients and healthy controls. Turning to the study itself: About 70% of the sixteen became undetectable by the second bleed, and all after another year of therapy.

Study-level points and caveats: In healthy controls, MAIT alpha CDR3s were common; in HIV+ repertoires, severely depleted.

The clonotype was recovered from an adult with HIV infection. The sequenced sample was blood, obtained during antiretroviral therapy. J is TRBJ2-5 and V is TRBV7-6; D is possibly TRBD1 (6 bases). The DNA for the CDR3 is TGTGCCAGCAGCTTAGCCTTGGGGGCCGTGGAGACCCAGTACTTC. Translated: CASSLALGAVETQYF.